This T cell receptor beta chain was documented in a study of PD-1 blockade in classical Hodgkin lymphoma. Repertoires were generated with immunoSEQ multiplex PCR, while TCRdb's copy carries only in-frame clones and drops some. The table shows about 50,000 clones, with around 89% occurring only once. The CDR3 runs to 14 residues. Germline V CDR1 and CDR2: SGHVS, FQNEAQ. The ends were cut back, 4 bases at V and 2 bases at J, with 12 bases in the middle. Turning to this clone: Its specificity is unknown.

Study observations and caveats: Baseline diversity resembling that of newly diagnosed patients was seen in complete responders. Among the patients, those starting nivolumab under 1 year after ASCT were excluded. As was reported, newly diagnosed patients showed lower baseline TCR diversity than healthy donors did.

No patient escaped relapse after autologous stem cell transplantation, and brentuximab vedotin exposure varied. Progressive disease, partial response or complete response was each patient's best response. The sequence was obtained from a human donor with classical Hodgkin lymphoma. The gene calls are TRBV7-8 and TRBJ2-7; D remains ambiguous. The sequencing used peripheral blood mononuclear cells (PBMCs), collected before the second cycle of nivolumab. The CDR3 is CASSYQIQTYEQYF. CDR3 nucleotides: TGTGCCAGCAGCTATCAAATTCAGACCTACGAGCAGTACTTC.